The clone carrying this T cell receptor beta chain showed up just once. Its antigen remains unidentified. Repertoires were generated with immunoSEQ multiplex PCR, while TCRdb's copy carries only in-frame clones and drops some. The table shows 55,000 to 65,000 clones, with approximately 76% occurring only once. This specimen comes from a study of radiotherapy plus CTLA-4 blockade in lung cancer. The germline CDR1 and CDR2 sequences are SGDLS and YYNGEE. The CDR3 length is 14 residues. Trimming stripped 0 bases from V and 5 bases from J, with 11 bases between. The study's findings and limits: The best prediction of response reportedly came from early blood T cell clone dynamics, with interferon-beta. Once radiotherapy plus ipilimumab had been given, TCR clones derived from tumor expanded in blood.

Those patients who had chemo-refractory metastatic non-small-cell lung cancer were given focal radiation along with CTLA-4 blockade through ipilimumab. V is TRBV9 and J is TRBJ1-1; tentative D call: TRBD1 (5 bases). The clonotype originates from a human donor with non-small cell lung cancer who had a complete response to radiotherapy plus ipilimumab. This specimen consisted of peripheral blood, obtained from a patient treated with radiotherapy plus ipilimumab. The CDR3: CASSVALGGTEAFF. The CDR3, as DNA: TGTGCCAGCAGCGTAGCCCTCGGGGGTACTGAAGCTTTCTTT.